These T cell receptor beta chains were read from a single sample in a study of Tregs in tolerant kidney transplant recipients. Here immunoSEQ multiplex PCR was the method, and the copy in TCRdb shows in-frame clones only, minus some. Here the sample spans more than 70,000 clones, roughly nine tenths being singletons. The input for sequencing was CD4+ T cells from blood (PBMCs), taken 24 months after the transplant. These receptors were taken from a human patient who received a combined kidney and bone marrow transplant. Some of the T cells may derive from the graft donor. CDR3s include the opening cysteine and the closing phenylalanine or tryptophan. The D gene is left open where the match is weak. Size values are once, few and many counts, or a class for expanded clones, and some rows have none.

>-|-|TRBJ2-7|TRBV4-1
CASSPFFLYEQYF
TGCGCCAGCAGCCCTTTCTTCTTATACGAGCAGTACTTC
>-|-|TRBJ2-5|TRBV9
CASSPRASDIQETQYF
TGTGCCAGCAGCCCCCGGGCTAGCGACATCCAAGAGACCCAGTACTTC
>-|-|TRBJ1-2|TRBV5-1
CASSLGETDNYGYTF
TGCGCCAGCAGCTTGGGCGAGACAGATAACTATGGCTACACCTTC
>TRBD2|-|TRBJ2-1|TRBV30
CAWSTLAGYNEQFF
TGTGCCTGGAGTACCCTAGCGGGATACAATGAGCAGTTCTTC
>TRBD1|-|TRBJ1-6|TRBV9
CASSVDRGGNSPLHF
TGTGCCAGCAGCGTCGACAGGGGGGGGAATTCACCCCTCCACTTT
>-|-|TRBJ2-5|TRBV5-4
CASSLLKGGETQYF
TGTGCCAGCAGCTTACTGAAAGGGGGAGAGACCCAGTACTTC
>-|-|TRBJ2-3|TRBV4-1
CASSQVGGPPPSTQYF
TGCGCCAGCAGCCAAGTGGGGGGGCCGCCTCCGTCTACGCAGTATTTT
>-|once|TRBJ1-1|TRBV5-1
CASSFGRLYMNTEAFF
TGCGCCAGCAGCTTTGGCCGTCTTTATATGAACACTGAAGCTTTCTTT
>-|-|TRBJ2-3|TRBV7-2
CASSSRGAGSTDTQYF
TGTGCCAGCAGCTCCCGTGGGGCGGGGAGCACAGATACGCAGTATTTT
>-|-|TRBJ1-2|TRBV5-8
CASSWTVLMGDYGYTF
TGTGCCAGCAGCTGGACAGTCCTAATGGGGGACTATGGCTACACCTTC
>-|-|TRBJ1-2|TRBV13
CASSSSPRVPKGYTF
TGTGCCAGCAGCTCCTCTCCCAGGGTACCTAAGGGCTACACCTTC
>TRBD1|-|TRBJ2-7|TRBV11-1
CASSLLRDRGYEQYF
TGTGCCAGCAGCCTTCTCCGGGACAGGGGGTACGAGCAGTACTTC
>TRBD1|-|TRBJ2-5|TRBV13
CASSKDRGRQETQYF
TGTGCCAGCAGCAAAGACAGGGGAAGACAAGAGACCCAGTACTTC
>-|-|TRBJ1-3|TRBV7-2
CASSRSGTQKNPGHF
TGTGCCAGCAGCCGCTCCGGGACTCAAAAAAATCCTGGGCATTTT
>-|once|TRBJ2-7|TRBV27
CASRQFHITYEQYF
TGTGCCAGCCGACAATTCCACATAACCTACGAGCAGTACTTC
>-|-|TRBJ1-2|TRBV9
CASSVVVNYGYTF
TGTGCCAGCAGCGTAGTAGTAAACTATGGCTACACCTTC
>TRBD2|-|TRBJ2-1|TRBV29-1
CSALGLPREENEQFF
TGCAGCGCTCTCGGACTACCACGGGAGGAGAATGAGCAGTTCTTC
>TRBD2|-|TRBJ2-1|TRBV5-4
CASSLAGTSGSLEFF
TGTGCCAGCAGCTTAGCTGGGACTAGCGGGAGCTTGGAGTTCTTC
>TRBD1|-|TRBJ1-5|TRBV19
CASSIVQGAQPQHF
TGTGCCAGTAGTATAGTCCAGGGGGCCCAGCCCCAGCATTTT
>-|-|TRBJ1-4|TRBV30
CAWSVRGRAKEKLFF
TGTGCCTGGAGTGTAAGGGGCAGGGCTAAAGAAAAACTGTTTTTT
>TRBD1|-|TRBJ1-2|TRBV7-9
CASSLGQGYGYTF
TGTGCCAGCAGCTTAGGACAGGGCTATGGCTACACCTTC
>-|-|TRBJ2-7|TRBV4-3
CASSPGPRRDLYEQYF
TGCGCCAGCAGCCCGGGCCCCAGGCGGGACCTCTACGAGCAGTACTTC
>-|-|TRBJ2-3|TRBV29-1
CSGRRETVTDTQYF
TGCAGCGGGAGAAGGGAGACGGTTACAGATACGCAGTATTTT
>TRBD2|-|TRBJ2-2|TRBV5-4
CASSRIAGGYTGELFF
TGTGCCAGCAGCCGGATAGCGGGAGGGTACACCGGGGAGCTGTTTTTT
>TRBD1|-|TRBJ2-7|TRBV7-8
CASSLGQGTYEQYF
TGTGCCAGCAGCTTAGGACAGGGTACCTACGAGCAGTACTTC
>TRBD1|-|TRBJ2-7|TRBV11-2
CASSLWTGGRNENYEQYF
TGTGCCAGCAGCTTATGGACAGGGGGCCGTAATGAGAATTACGAGCAGTACTTC
>TRBD2|-|TRBJ2-2|TRBV4-1
CASSQMGLAAAGDTGELFF
TGCGCCAGCAGCCAAATGGGACTAGCCGCCGCAGGTGACACCGGGGAGCTGTTTTTT
>-|-|TRBJ2-1|TRBV19
CASSMEGALYNEQFF
TGTGCCAGTAGTATGGAGGGGGCGCTTTACAATGAGCAGTTCTTC
>-|-|TRBJ1-2|TRBV4-1
CASSQDRTDYGYTF
TGCGCCAGCAGCCAAGACCGAACGGACTATGGCTACACCTTC
>TRBD2|few|TRBJ2-7|TRBV13
CASSPTSGGPYEQYF
TGTGCCAGCAGCCCGACTAGCGGGGGGCCCTACGAGCAGTACTTC
>TRBD2|-|TRBJ2-2|TRBV7-3
CASSSIGAGGPRELFF
TGTGCCAGCAGCTCCATAGGAGCGGGGGGGCCAAGGGAGCTGTTTTTT
>TRBD1|-|TRBJ2-2|TRBV27
CASSAPGTVTGELFF
TGTGCCAGCAGTGCCCCCGGGACAGTCACCGGGGAGCTGTTTTTT
>-|-|TRBJ1-1|TRBV7-2
CASSVRPGHQNTEAFF
TGTGCCAGCAGCGTACGGCCGGGACACCAAAACACTGAAGCTTTCTTT
>TRBD1|-|TRBJ2-1|TRBV11-3
CASSLPWTGDGNEQFF
TGTGCCAGCAGCTTGCCCTGGACAGGGGACGGCAATGAGCAGTTCTTC
>-|-|TRBJ2-3|TRBV7-6
CASSLVRVEGDTQYF
TGTGCCAGCAGCTTAGTGCGGGTCGAGGGAGATACGCAGTATTTT
>TRBD1|-|TRBJ1-1|TRBV30
CAWSGSKQGADTEAFF
TGTGCCTGGAGTGGATCAAAACAGGGGGCAGACACTGAAGCTTTCTTT
>-|once|TRBJ1-3|TRBV9
CASSVGVQGNTIYF
TGTGCCAGCAGCGTAGGAGTACAGGGAAACACCATATATTTT
>TRBD1|-|TRBJ1-1|TRBV11-2
CASSPRTGKTEAFF
TGTGCCAGCAGCCCCCGGACAGGGAAAACTGAAGCTTTCTTT
>TRBD2|-|TRBJ2-3|TRBV28
CASSLWGGINTDTQYF
TGTGCCAGCAGTTTATGGGGGGGGATCAACACAGATACGCAGTATTTT
>TRBD1|few|TRBJ1-2|TRBV5-3
CARSLAEQGANGYTF
TGTGCCAGAAGCTTGGCCGAACAGGGGGCCAATGGCTACACCTTC
>TRBD2|once|TRBJ2-5|TRBV30
CAWSPGLAPETQYF
TGTGCCTGGAGTCCGGGACTAGCCCCTGAGACCCAGTACTTC
>TRBD1|-|TRBJ1-2|TRBV11-2
CASSFTDRGGKGYGYTF
TGTGCCAGCAGCTTTACGGACAGGGGGGGTAAAGGGTATGGCTACACCTTC
>-|-|TRBJ1-1|TRBV6-5
CASSRGGGNTEAFF
TGTGCCAGCAGCCGCGGGGGAGGGAACACTGAAGCTTTCTTT
>-|-|TRBJ2-3|TRBV6-1
CASSEPGYTDTQYF
TGTGCCAGCAGTGAACCGGGGTACACAGATACGCAGTATTTT
>TRBD1|-|TRBJ2-7|TRBV5-4
CASRHGQEASYEQYF
TGTGCCAGCAGACACGGACAGGAGGCCTCCTACGAGCAGTACTTC
>-|-|TRBJ2-1|TRBV18
CASSPRQGDSYNEQFF
TGTGCCAGCTCACCACGGCAAGGGGACTCCTACAATGAGCAGTTCTTC
>-|-|TRBJ2-7|TRBV5-5
CASSLGVRNYEQYF
TGTGCCAGCAGCTTAGGGGTACGGAACTACGAGCAGTACTTC
>-|-|TRBJ2-3|TRBV9
CASSVGSSRTDTQYF
TGTGCCAGCAGCGTAGGTTCTTCGAGGACAGATACGCAGTATTTT
>-|-|TRBJ1-5|TRBV5-6
CASSAGSSNQPQHF
TGTGCCAGCAGCGCCGGGAGCAGCAATCAGCCCCAGCATTTT
>TRBD2|-|TRBJ2-7|TRBV7-2
CASSLGGGRAYEQYF
TGTGCCAGCAGCTTAGGGGGCGGGAGGGCCTACGAGCAGTACTTC
>TRBD2|-|TRBJ2-1|TRBV30
CAWSSRAGVYNEQFF
TGTGCCTGGAGTTCCCGAGCGGGGGTGTACAATGAGCAGTTCTTC
>TRBD2|-|TRBJ2-7|TRBV4-1
CASSQDVLGLAILSSYEQYF
TGCGCCAGCAGCCAAGATGTTTTGGGACTAGCGATCTTAAGCTCCTACGAGCAGTACTTC
>-|-|TRBJ1-2|TRBV2
CASSRQRLYGYTF
TGTGCCAGCTCCAGACAGAGACTGTATGGCTACACCTTC
>-|-|TRBJ2-4|TRBV5-6
CASSPGPRDVDIQYF
TGTGCCAGCAGCCCCGGGCCCCGGGATGTGGACATTCAGTACTTC
>-|-|TRBJ1-1|TRBV27
CASSFRRNTEAFF
TGTGCCAGCAGTTTTAGGAGGAACACTGAAGCTTTCTTT